This T cell receptor (beta chain) comes out of a study of T cells in Graves' hyperthyroidism and ophthalmopathy. Study as a whole: Peripheral blood samples were taken at initial diagnosis, prior to any treatment.

TCR beta CDR3 regions were amplified from RNA transcripts. When the TCR CDR3 underwent first-round RT-PCR, the HTBI primer set was used. TCRdb used MiXCR to reprocess the multiplex PCR reads, holding one entry per CDR3 protein. The sample yields over 700,000 distinct CDR3 sequences, over 35% seen once. This clonotype showed up just once. The CDR3 contains 13 residues. The V end was cut by 3 bases, the J end by 8 bases, with 14 bases between. Germline CDR1 DFQATT, CDR2 SNEGSKA (reference sequence). Diagnoses rested on clinical symptoms, serum thyroxine and TRAb, thyroid ultrasound and orbital computed tomography. This sample holds PBMCs from 10 ml fresh peripheral blood.

The sequence came from a man aged 18-30 years with Graves' hyperthyroidism. The chain is built from TRBV20-1 and TRBJ1-3; D gene unclear. Sequenced sample: blood. Here the CDR3 DNA reads TGCAGTGCTAGCCATCTGGGGTCGGACACCATATATTTT. Translation: CSASHLGSDTIYF.